The T cell receptor beta chain under discussion was sequenced for a study of a mutant IDH1 vaccine in newly diagnosed glioma. Sequencing used immunoSEQ multiplex PCR; TCRdb keeps in-frame clones, though not all of them. The sample holds over 30,000 clones, over 50% seen once. With respect to this clone: As yet, its antigen is unknown.

Time point reported: week 5, during vaccination. The content of each vaccine dose was 300 ug of mutant IDH1 20-mer peptide, and topical imiquimod accompanied it. The germline V gene encodes CDR1 KGHSH and CDR2 LQKENI. The CDR3 has 14 residues. V was clipped by 5 bases and J by 5 bases, with 15 bases between them. The chain combines TRBV18 with TRBJ1-1, with D tentatively TRBD1 (6 bases). Sample: PBMCs, taken from a glioma patient whose treatment included an IDH1 peptide vaccine. The sequence derives from a young woman with glioma. The CDR3: CASSTTQGRTEAFF. In nucleotides, the CDR3 is TGTGCCAGCTCAACAACCCAGGGGAGAACTGAAGCTTTCTTT.